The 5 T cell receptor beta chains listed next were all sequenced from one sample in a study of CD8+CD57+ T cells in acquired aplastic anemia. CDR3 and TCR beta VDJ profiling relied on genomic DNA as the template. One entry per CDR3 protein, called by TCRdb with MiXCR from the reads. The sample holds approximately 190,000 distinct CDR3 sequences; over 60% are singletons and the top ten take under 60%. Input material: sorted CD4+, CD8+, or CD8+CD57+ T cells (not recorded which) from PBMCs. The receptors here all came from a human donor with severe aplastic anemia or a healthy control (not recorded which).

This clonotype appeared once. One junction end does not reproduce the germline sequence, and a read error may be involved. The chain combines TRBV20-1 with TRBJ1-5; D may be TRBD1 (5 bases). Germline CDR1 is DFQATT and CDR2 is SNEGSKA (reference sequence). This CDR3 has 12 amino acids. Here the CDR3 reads CGAGVPNQPQHF. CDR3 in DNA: TGCGGTGCGGGGGTACCAAATCAGCCCCAGCATTTT.

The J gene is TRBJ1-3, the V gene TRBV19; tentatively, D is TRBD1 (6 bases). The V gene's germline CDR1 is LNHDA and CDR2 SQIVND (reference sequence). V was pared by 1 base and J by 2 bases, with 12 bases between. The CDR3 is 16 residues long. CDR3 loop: CASSIGGQTTGNTIYF. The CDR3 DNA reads TGTGCCAGTAGTATAGGCGGACAGACCACTGGAAACACCATATATTTT.

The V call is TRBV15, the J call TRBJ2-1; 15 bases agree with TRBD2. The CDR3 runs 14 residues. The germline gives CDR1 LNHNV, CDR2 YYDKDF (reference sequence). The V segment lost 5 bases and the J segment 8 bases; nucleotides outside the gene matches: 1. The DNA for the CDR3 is TGTGCCACCAGCGGACTAGCGGGAGGGCATGAGCAGTTCTTC. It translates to CATSGLAGGHEQFF.

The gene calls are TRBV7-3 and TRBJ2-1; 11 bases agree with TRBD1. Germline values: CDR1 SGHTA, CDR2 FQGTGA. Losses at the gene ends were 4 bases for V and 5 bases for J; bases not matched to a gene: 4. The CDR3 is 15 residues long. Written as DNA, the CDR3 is TGTGCCAGCAGCTCCCGGGACAGGGGGGACAATGAGCAGTTCTTC. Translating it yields CASSSRDRGDNEQFF.

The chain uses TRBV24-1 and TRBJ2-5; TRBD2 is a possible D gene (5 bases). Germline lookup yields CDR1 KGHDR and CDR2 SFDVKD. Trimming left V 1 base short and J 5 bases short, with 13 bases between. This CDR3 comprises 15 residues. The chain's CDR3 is CATSDLTADYETQYF. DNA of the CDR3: TGTGCCACCAGTGATTTAACAGCAGACTACGAGACCCAGTACTTC.